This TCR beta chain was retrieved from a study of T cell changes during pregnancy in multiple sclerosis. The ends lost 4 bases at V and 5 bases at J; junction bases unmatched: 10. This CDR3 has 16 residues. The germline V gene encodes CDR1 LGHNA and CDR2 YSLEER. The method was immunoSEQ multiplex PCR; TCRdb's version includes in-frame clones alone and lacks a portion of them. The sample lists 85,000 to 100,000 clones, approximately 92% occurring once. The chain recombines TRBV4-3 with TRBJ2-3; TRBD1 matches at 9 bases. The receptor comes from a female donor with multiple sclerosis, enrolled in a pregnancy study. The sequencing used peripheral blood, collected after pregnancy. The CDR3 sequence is CASSPDTGGVVDTQYF. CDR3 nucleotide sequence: TGCGCCAGCAGCCCTGACACAGGGGGCGTTGTAGATACGCAGTATTTT.